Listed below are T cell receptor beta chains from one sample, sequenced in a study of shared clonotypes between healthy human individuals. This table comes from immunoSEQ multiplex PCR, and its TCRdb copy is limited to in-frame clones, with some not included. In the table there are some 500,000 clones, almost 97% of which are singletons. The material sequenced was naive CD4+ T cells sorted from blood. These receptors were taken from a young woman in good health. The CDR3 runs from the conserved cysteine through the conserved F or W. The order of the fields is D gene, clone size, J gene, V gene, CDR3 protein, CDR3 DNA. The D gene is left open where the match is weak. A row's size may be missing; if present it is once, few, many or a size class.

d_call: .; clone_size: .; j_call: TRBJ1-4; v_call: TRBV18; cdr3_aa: CASSPRPPATNEKLFF; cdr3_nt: TGTGCCAGCTCACCACGTCCACCAGCAACTAATGAAAAACTGTTTTTT
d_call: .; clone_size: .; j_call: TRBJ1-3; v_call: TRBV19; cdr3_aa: CATDEGSRNTIYF; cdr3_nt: TGTGCCACCGACGAGGGCAGTAGAAACACCATATATTTT
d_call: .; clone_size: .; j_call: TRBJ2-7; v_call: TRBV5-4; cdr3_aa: CASRVFGNSYEQYF; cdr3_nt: TGTGCCAGCAGGGTATTCGGGAACTCCTACGAGCAGTACTTC
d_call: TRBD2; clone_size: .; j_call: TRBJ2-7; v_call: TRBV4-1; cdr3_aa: CASSQELAAGDYEQYF; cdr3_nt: TGCGCCAGCAGCCAAGAGCTTGCGGCGGGAGACTACGAGCAGTACTTC
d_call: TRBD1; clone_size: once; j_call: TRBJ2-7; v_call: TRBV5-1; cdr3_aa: CASSFLGTDRRYEQYF; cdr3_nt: TGCGCCAGCAGCTTCCTAGGTACGGACAGGCGTTACGAGCAGTACTTC
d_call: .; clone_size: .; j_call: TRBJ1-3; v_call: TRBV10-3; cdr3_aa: CAISGGESAGNTIYF; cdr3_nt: TGTGCCATCAGTGGGGGGGAGTCTGCTGGAAACACCATATATTTT
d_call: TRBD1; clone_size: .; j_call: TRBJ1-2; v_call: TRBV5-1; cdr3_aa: CASSLARGQGAYGYTF; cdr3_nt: TGCGCCAGCAGCTTGGCCAGGGGACAGGGGGCCTATGGCTACACCTTC
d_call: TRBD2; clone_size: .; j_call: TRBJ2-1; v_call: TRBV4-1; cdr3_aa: CASSQVAGAAEQFF; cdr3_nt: TGCGCCAGCAGCCAAGTAGCGGGAGCCGCGGAGCAGTTCTTC
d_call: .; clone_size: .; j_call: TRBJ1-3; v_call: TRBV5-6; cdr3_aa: CASSLKENTIYF; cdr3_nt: TGTGCCAGCAGCTTGAAGGAAAACACCATATATTTT
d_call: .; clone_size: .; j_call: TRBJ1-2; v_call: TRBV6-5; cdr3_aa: CASSYTGILDNYGYTF; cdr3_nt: TGTGCCAGCAGTTACACAGGGATACTCGACAACTATGGCTACACCTTC
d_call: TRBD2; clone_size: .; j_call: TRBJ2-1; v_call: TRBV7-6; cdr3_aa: CASRVSGSGNEQFF; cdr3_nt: TGTGCCAGCAGAGTCAGCGGGAGTGGAAATGAGCAGTTCTTC
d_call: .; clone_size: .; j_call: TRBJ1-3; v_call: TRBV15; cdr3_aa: CATSRDRLGALPGNTIYF; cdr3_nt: TGTGCCACCAGCAGAGATCGTCTCGGGGCCCTTCCTGGAAACACCATATATTTT
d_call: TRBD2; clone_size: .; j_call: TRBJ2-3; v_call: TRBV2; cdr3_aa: CASSASGSTDTQYF; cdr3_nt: TGTGCCAGCAGTGCTAGCGGGAGTACAGATACGCAGTATTTT
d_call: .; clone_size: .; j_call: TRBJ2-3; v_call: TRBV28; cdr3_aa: CASTAGAVDTQYF; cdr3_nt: TGTGCCAGCACGGCCGGGGCAGTAGATACGCAGTATTTT
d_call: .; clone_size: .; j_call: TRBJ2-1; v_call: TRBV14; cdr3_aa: CASSPPGSYNEQFF; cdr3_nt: TGTGCCAGCAGCCCCCCAGGTTCCTACAATGAGCAGTTCTTC
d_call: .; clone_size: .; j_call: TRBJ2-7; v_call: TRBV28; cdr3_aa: CATRQASSYEQYF; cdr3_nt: TGTGCCACCCGACAGGCGAGCTCCTACGAGCAGTACTTC
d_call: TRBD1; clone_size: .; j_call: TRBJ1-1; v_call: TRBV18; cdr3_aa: CASSRGQLNTEAFF; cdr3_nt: TGTGCCAGCTCACGGGGACAGTTGAACACTGAAGCTTTCTTT
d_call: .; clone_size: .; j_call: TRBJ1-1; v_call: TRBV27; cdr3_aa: CASRTQHVGTEAFF; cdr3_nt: TGTGCCAGCCGCACCCAACATGTAGGCACTGAAGCTTTCTTT
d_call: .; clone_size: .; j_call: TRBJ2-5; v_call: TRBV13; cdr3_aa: CASSPRDLGEQYF; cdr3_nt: TGTGCCAGCAGCCCCCGGGACCTAGGGGAGCAGTACTTC
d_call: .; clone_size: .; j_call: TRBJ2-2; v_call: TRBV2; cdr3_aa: CASSEFSTANTGELFF; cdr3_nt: TGTGCCAGCAGTGAATTTAGTACAGCGAACACCGGGGAGCTGTTTTTT
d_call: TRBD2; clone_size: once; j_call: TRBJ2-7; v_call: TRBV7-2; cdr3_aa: CASSLLAGDPYEQYF; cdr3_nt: TGTGCCAGCAGCTTACTAGCGGGCGACCCCTACGAGCAGTACTTC
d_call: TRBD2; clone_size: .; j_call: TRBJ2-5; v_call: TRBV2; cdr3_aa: CASSGLAGGAQETQYF; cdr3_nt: TGTGCCAGCAGCGGACTAGCGGGAGGTGCCCAAGAGACCCAGTACTTC
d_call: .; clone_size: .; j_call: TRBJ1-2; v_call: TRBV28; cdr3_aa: CASRVDGANYGYTF; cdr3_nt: TGTGCCAGCAGAGTAGACGGAGCTAACTATGGCTACACCTTC
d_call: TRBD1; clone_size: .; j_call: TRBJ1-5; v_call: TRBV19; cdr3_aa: CASSMGTGNDQPQHF; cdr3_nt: TGTGCCAGTAGTATGGGGACAGGGAACGATCAGCCCCAGCATTTT
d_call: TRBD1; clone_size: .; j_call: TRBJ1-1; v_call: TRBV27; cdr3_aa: CASRRRQGADGSTEAFF; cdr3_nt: TGTGCCAGCAGGCGAAGACAGGGGGCAGACGGTAGCACTGAAGCTTTCTTT
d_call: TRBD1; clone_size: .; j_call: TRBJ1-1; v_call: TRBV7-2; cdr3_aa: CASSIGTVNTEAFF; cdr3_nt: TGTGCCAGCAGCATCGGGACAGTTAACACTGAAGCTTTCTTT
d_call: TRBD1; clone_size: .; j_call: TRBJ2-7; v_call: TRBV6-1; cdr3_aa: CASSESPGQRHPKYF; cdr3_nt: TGTGCCAGCAGCGAAAGTCCGGGACAGCGCCACCCTAAGTACTTC
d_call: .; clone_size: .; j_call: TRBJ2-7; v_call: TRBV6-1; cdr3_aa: CASSRLDFYEQYF; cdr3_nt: TGTGCCAGCAGCCGTCTGGACTTCTACGAGCAGTACTTC
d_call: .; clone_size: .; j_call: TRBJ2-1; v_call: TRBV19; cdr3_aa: CASRVASAHNEQFF; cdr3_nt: TGTGCCAGTAGGGTCGCATCGGCCCACAATGAGCAGTTCTTC
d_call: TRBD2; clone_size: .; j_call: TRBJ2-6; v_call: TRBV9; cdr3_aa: CASSRTSGGVLTF; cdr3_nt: TGTGCCAGCAGCCGGACTAGCGGGGGGGTACTGACTTTC
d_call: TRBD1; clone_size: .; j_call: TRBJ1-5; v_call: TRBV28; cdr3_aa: CATARGRVGNQPQHF; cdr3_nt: TGTGCCACCGCCAGGGGGCGGGTTGGCAATCAGCCCCAGCATTTT
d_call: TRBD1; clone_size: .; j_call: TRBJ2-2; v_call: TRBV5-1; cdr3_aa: CASMRQGYTGELFF; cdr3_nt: TGCGCCAGCATGAGACAGGGATACACCGGGGAGCTGTTTTTT
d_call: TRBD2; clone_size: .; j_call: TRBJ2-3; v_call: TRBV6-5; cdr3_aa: CASSYETSGRDTQYF; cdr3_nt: TGTGCCAGCAGTTACGAGACTAGCGGGAGGGATACGCAGTATTTT
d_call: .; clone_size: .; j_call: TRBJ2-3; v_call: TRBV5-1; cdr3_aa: CASSLAVGTDTQYF; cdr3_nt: TGCGCCAGCAGCTTGGCGGTAGGGACAGATACGCAGTATTTT
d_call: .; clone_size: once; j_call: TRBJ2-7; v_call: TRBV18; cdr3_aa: CASSPQEGADEQYF; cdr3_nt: TGTGCCAGCTCACCACAAGAAGGGGCCGACGAGCAGTACTTC
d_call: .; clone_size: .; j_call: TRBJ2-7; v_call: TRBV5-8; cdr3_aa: CASSRVGGAFHEQYF; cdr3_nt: TGTGCCAGCAGCCGGGTGGGGGGAGCCTTCCACGAGCAGTACTTC
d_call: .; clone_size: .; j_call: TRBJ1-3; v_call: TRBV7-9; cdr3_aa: CASSAHRAGNTIYF; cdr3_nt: TGTGCCAGCAGCGCCCACAGGGCCGGAAACACCATATATTTT
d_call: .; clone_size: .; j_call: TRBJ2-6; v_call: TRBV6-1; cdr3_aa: CATEDGHSGANVLTF; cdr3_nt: TGTGCCACCGAAGACGGACACTCTGGGGCCAACGTCCTGACTTTC
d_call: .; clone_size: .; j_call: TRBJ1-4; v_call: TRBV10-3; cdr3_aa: CAISVPNIWPNEKLFF; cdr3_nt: TGTGCCATCAGTGTACCGAACATCTGGCCTAATGAAAAACTGTTTTTT
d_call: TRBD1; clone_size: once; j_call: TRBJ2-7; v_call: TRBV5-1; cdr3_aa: CASSKDRSLDEQYF; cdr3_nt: TGCGCCAGCAGCAAGGACAGGTCCCTCGACGAGCAGTACTTC
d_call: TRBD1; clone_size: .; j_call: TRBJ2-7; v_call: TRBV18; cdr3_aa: CASSPAGQGPHEQYF; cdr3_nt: TGTGCCAGCTCGCCTGCCGGACAGGGTCCCCACGAGCAGTACTTC
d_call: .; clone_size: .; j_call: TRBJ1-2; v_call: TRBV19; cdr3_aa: CASSSQGRRGYTF; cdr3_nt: TGTGCCAGTAGTTCCCAAGGTCGGCGTGGCTACACCTTC
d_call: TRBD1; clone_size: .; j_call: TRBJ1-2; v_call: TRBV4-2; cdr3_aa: CASSQDSQGADGYTF; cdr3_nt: TGTGCCAGCAGCCAAGATTCGCAGGGGGCGGATGGCTACACCTTC
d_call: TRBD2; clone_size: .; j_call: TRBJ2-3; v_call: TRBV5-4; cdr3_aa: CASSFLLADSTDTQYF; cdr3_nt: TGTGCCAGCAGCTTTCTCCTAGCGGATAGCACAGATACGCAGTATTTT
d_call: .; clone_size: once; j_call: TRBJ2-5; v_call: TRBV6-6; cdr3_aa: CASTHGRAPQETQYF; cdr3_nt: TGTGCCAGCACCCATGGCAGGGCCCCCCAAGAGACCCAGTACTTC
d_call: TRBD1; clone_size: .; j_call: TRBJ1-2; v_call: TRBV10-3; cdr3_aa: CAITPLRDRGLGGYTF; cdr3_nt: TGTGCCATCACCCCCCTCCGGGACAGGGGGCTCGGTGGCTACACCTTC
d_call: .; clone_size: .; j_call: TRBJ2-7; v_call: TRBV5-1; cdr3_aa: CASSQARVPSDEQYF; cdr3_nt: TGCGCCAGCAGTCAAGCGCGGGTCCCCAGCGACGAGCAGTACTTC
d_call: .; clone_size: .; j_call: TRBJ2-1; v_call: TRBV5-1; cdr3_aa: CASSSEGSYEQFF; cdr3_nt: TGCGCCAGCAGCTCGGAAGGGAGCTATGAGCAGTTCTTC
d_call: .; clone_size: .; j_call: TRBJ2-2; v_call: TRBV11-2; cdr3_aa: CASSLELTNKALLFF; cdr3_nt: TGTGCCAGCAGCTTAGAGTTGACTAATAAAGCTTTGCTGTTTTTT
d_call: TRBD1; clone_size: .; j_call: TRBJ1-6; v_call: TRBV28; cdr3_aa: CASRTGQGGSSPLHF; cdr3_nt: TGTGCCAGCAGGACGGGACAGGGGGGTAGTTCACCCCTCCACTTT
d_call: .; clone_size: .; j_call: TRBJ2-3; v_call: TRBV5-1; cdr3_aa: CASSLVSGDTQYF; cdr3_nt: TGCGCCAGCAGCTTGGTTTCTGGAGATACGCAGTATTTT
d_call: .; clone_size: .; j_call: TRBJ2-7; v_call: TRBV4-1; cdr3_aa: CASSQEGTPPWEQYF; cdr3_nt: TGCGCCAGCAGCCAAGAGGGGACCCCTCCCTGGGAGCAGTACTTC
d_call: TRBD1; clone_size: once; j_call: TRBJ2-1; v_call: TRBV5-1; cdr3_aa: CASSLAGQSSYNEQFF; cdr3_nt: TGCGCCAGCAGCTTGGCGGGACAGAGCTCCTACAATGAGCAGTTCTTC
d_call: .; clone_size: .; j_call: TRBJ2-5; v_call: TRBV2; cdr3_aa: CASSRTRVSVRRETQYF; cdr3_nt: TGTGCCAGCAGCAGGACGCGGGTCTCGGTTAGGAGGGAGACCCAGTACTTC
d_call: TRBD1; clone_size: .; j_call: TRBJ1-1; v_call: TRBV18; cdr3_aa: CASSPTGTANTEAFF; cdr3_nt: TGTGCCAGCTCACCAACCGGGACAGCTAACACTGAAGCTTTCTTT
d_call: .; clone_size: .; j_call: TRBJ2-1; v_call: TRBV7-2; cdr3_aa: CASSFVQSFYNEQFF; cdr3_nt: TGTGCCAGCAGCTTCGTACAGAGTTTCTACAATGAGCAGTTCTTC